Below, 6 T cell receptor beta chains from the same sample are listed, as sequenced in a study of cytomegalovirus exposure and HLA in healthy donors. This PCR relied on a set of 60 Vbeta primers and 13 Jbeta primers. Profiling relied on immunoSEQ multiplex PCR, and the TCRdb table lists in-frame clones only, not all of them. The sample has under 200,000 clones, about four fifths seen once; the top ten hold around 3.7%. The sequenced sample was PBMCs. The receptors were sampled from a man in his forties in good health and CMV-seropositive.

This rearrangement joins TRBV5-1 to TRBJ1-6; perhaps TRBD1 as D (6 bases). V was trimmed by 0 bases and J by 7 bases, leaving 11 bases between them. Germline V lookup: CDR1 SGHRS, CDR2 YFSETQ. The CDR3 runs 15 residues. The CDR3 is CASSLEQGNNSPLHF. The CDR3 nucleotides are TGCGCCAGCAGCTTGGAACAGGGAAACAATTCACCCCTCCACTTT.

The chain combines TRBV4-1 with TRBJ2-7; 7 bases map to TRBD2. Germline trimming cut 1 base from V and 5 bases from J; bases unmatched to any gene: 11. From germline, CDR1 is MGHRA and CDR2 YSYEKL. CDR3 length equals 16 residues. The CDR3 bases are TGCGCCAGCAGCCAAGTAGGGAGGGCCCACCGGGACGAGCAGTACTTC. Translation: CASSQVGRAHRDEQYF.

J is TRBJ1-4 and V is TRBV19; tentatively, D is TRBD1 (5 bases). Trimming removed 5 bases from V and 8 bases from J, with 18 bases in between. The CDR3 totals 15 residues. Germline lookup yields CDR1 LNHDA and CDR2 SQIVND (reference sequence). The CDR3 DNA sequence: TGTGCCAGTAGTCCCCCGCGGGGGACCGACGAAAAACTGTTTTTT. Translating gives CASSPPRGTDEKLFF.

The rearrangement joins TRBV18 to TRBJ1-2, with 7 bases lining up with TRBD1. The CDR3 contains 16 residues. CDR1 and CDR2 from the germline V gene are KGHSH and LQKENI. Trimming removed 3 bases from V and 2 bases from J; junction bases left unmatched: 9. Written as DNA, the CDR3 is TGTGCCAGCTCACCCCTGACAGGGCAGGGGAACTATGGCTACACCTTC. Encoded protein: CASSPLTGQGNYGYTF.

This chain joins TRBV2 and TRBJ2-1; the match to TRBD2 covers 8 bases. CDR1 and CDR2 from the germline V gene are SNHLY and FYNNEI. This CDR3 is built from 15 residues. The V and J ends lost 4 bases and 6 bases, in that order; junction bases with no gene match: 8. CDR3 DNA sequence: TGTGCCAGCAGTGTCGCCCCGGGGGGGCCCAATGAGCAGTTCTTC. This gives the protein CASSVAPGGPNEQFF. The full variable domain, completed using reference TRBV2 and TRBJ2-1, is EPEVTQTPSHQVTQMGQEVILRCVPISNHLYFYWYRQILGQKVEFLVSFYNNEISEKSEIFDDQFSVERPDGSNFTLKIRSTKLEDSAMYFCASSVAPGGPNEQFFGPGTRLTVL.

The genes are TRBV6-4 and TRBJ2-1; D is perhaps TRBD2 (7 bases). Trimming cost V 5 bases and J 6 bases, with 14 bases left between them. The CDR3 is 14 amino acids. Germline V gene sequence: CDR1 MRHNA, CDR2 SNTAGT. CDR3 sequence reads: CASSPAGATNEQFF. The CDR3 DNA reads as TGTGCCAGCAGTCCCGCGGGGGCCACCAATGAGCAGTTCTTC.